Below, 25 T cell receptor beta chains from the same sample are listed, as sequenced in a study of T cell repertoires in cytomegalovirus infection. TCRdb recomputed calls from the reads with MiXCR, one row per CDR3 protein. The top ten hold 24% of the sample, which has fewer than 550,000 distinct CDR3 sequences, 15% to 20% seen once. What was sequenced was CD8+ T cells from PBMCs. Source of these receptors: a human donor in good health (CMV status not recorded). Some clones in this sample may be carry-over from other donors' samples.

This clonotype was counted at least ten times. The V and J genes are TRBV11-1 and TRBJ1-2, with unresolved D. CDR1 is SGHAT and CDR2 is FQDESV in the germline V gene (reference sequence). V gave up 4 bases and J gave up 7 bases, with 10 bases separating them. This CDR3 has 12 residues. CDR3 sequence (DNA): TGTGCCAGCAGCTCAGACTCCCCTGGCTACACCTTC. Its protein is CASSSDSPGYTF.

This clonotype was counted many times. The V and J genes are TRBV10-2 and TRBJ2-2, with 10 bases matching TRBD1. V lost 8 bases to trimming and J lost 5 bases; unmatched junction nucleotides: 5. Per the germline V gene, CDR1 is WSHSY and CDR2 is SAAADI. The CDR3 contains 14 residues. CDR3 sequence: CASSGQGLTGELFF. In DNA form, the CDR3 reads TGCGCCAGCTCGGGACAGGGGCTTACCGGGGAGCTGTTTTTT.

The chain is built from TRBV19 and TRBJ1-2; D unresolved. Germline V gene lookup returns CDR1 LNHDA and CDR2 SQIVND (reference sequence). V lost 11 bases to trimming and J lost 7 bases, with 17 bases between them. The CDR3 is 12 amino acids. The CDR3 region is CAGSFRGPGYTF. CDR3 bases: TGTGCCGGGAGTTTCCGCGGCCCTGGCTACACCTTC.

The chain carries TRBV18 and TRBJ2-3; weak D call: TRBD1 (7 bases). The CDR3 is made up of 16 amino acids. Germline loops: CDR1 KGHSH, CDR2 LQKENI. Deletions cut 1 base from V and 2 bases from J, with 13 bases between. CDR3: CASSPRRGPYTDTQYF. The CDR3 bases are TGTGCCAGCTCACCACGGAGGGGGCCGTACACAGATACGCAGTATTTT.

The V and J genes are TRBV20-1 and TRBJ2-3; D may be TRBD2 (6 bases). Trimming shortened V by 3 bases and J by 2 bases, and 12 bases separated the two germline ends. The CDR3 consists of 14 residues. Per germline, CDR1 DFQATT and CDR2 SNEGSKA (reference sequence). This CDR3 reads CSASGGNPTDTQYF. The CDR3 DNA sequence: TGCAGTGCTAGTGGGGGGAATCCCACAGATACGCAGTATTTT.

This clonotype was found a few times. The rearrangement links TRBV12-3 or TRBV12-4 to TRBJ2-5, with TRBD2 matching over 11 bases. The trim removed 0 bases at V and 1 base at J, leaving 7 bases unmatched. This CDR3 has 18 residues. CDR3: CASSLALLGTSGQETQYF. Written as DNA, the CDR3 is TGTGCCAGCAGTTTAGCGCTACTTGGGACTAGCGGCCAAGAGACCCAGTACTTC.

This clonotype was observed many times. The chain has TRBV24-1 and TRBJ1-2; 7 nucleotides line up with TRBD1. The CDR3 is 13 residues long. After removal of 4 bases from V and 4 bases from J, the junction contained 2 bases not matched to a gene. Germline V gene data show CDR1 as KGHDR and CDR2 as SFDVKD. Here the CDR3 DNA reads TGTGCCACCAGTGACGGGACAGCCTATGGCTACACCTTC. As protein: CATSDGTAYGYTF.

This clonotype was recorded a few times. This chain connects TRBV9 to TRBJ2-3; TRBD2 aligns across 7 bases. The V and J ends lost 3 bases and 0 bases, in that order; junction bases with no gene match: 4. In germline, CDR1 is SGDLS, CDR2 YYNGEE. The CDR3 has 15 residues. The CDR3 region has the DNA TGTGCCAGCAGCGCTAGCGGTACTAGCACAGATACGCAGTATTTT. It codes for CASSASGTSTDTQYF. The whole variable domain, remainder taken from reference TRBV9 and TRBJ2-3, is DSGVTQTPKHLITATGQRVTLRCSPRSGDLSVYWYQQSLDQGLQFLIQYYNGEERAKGNILERFSAQQFPDLHSELNLSSLELGDSALYFCASSASGTSTDTQYFGPGTRLTVL.

The table lists this clonotype with many counts. One end of the junction varies from germline; a read error may be responsible. This chain links TRBV5-1 with TRBJ2-1, with 7 bases matching TRBD2. Germline CDR1 is SGHRS and CDR2 is YFSETQ. The CDR3 spans 13 residues. The CDR3 nucleotides read TGTGCCAGCAGCCCCCGCGGGGGAAATGAGCAGTTCTTC. This translates into CASSPRGGNEQFF.

This clonotype was seen many times. This chain links TRBV10-3 with TRBJ1-1, with TRBD1 matching 10 bases. Germline V gene data show CDR1 as ENHRY and CDR2 as SYGVKD. With 5 bases clipped from V and 5 bases from J, the junction kept 5 bases outside the gene matches. The CDR3 runs 14 residues. The CDR3 is CAISSGTGETEAFF. The CDR3 nucleotides are TGTGCCATCAGTTCCGGGACAGGGGAAACTGAAGCTTTCTTT.

This clonotype occurred many times. J is TRBJ2-2 and V is TRBV28; 7 nucleotides match TRBD2. The length of the CDR3 is 15 residues. Germline V lookup: CDR1 MDHEN, CDR2 SYDVKM. V shed 0 bases, J shed 7 bases, and the junction held 5 bases outside the gene matches. CDR3 protein: CASSLWLAEGGELFF. CDR3 in DNA: TGTGCCAGCAGTTTATGGCTAGCGGAAGGCGGGGAGCTGTTTTTT.

Ten or more counts support this clonotype. This chain joins TRBV2 and TRBJ1-5, with 11 bases that match TRBD1. V gave up 6 bases and J gave up 6 bases; unmatched junction bases: 1. There are 13 residues in the CDR3. Per germline, CDR1 SNHLY and CDR2 FYNNEI. The CDR3 nucleotides are TGTGCCAGCAGGGGGACAGGGGGTCAGCCCCAGCATTTT. It yields the protein CASRGTGGQPQHF.

At least ten counts were recorded for this clonotype. CDR3 region: CASSLGTGGPGTDTQYF. CDR3 coding DNA: TGTGCCAGCAGCTTAGGGACAGGGGGCCCTGGCACAGATACGCAGTATTTT. The chain employs TRBV7-9 and TRBJ2-3; 11 bases align to TRBD1. Trimming removed 1 base from V and 1 base from J; junction bases left unmatched: 4. The CDR3 covers 17 residues. The V gene's germline CDR1 is SEHNR and CDR2 FQNEAQ (reference sequence).

The table lists this clonotype with many counts. The chain links TRBV7-9 to TRBJ1-2; 7 bases are a match to TRBD1. The germline V gene encodes CDR1 SEHNR and CDR2 FQNEAQ (reference sequence). V trimming: 5 bases; J trimming: 8 bases; junction bases outside the gene matches: 14. The CDR3 extends over 15 amino acids. The CDR3 is CASSPVTRQGGGYTF. CDR3 sequence (DNA): TGTGCCAGCAGCCCTGTAACCCGACAGGGTGGAGGCTACACCTTC.

The V call is TRBV19, the J call TRBJ1-5; no definite D call. The CDR3 length is 14 residues. Germline CDR1 is LNHDA and CDR2 is SQIVND (reference sequence). V lost 1 base and J 4 bases, leaving 8 bases between the germline ends. This chain's CDR3 is CASSIVLRNQPQHF. In DNA form, the CDR3 reads TGTGCCAGTAGTATAGTTCTACGGAATCAGCCCCAGCATTTT. Combining the CDR3 with reference TRBV19 and TRBJ1-5 gives the whole variable domain DGGITQSPKYLFRKEGQNVTLSCEQNLNHDAMYWYRQDPGQGLRLIYYSQIVNDFQKGDIAEGYSVSREKKESFPLTVTSAQKNPTAFYLCASSIVLRNQPQHFGDGTRLSIL.

This clonotype was seen at least ten times. The chain carries TRBV4-2 and TRBJ2-2, with a tentative D call TRBD2 (5 bases). The CDR3 consists of 16 residues. The V end was cut by 9 bases, the J end by 2 bases, with 19 bases between. The germline CDR1 and CDR2 sequences are LGHNA and YNFKEQ. The CDR3 spells CASRRGRTFNTGELFF. The CDR3 coding sequence is TGTGCCAGTCGTAGAGGGCGCACATTCAACACCGGGGAGCTGTTTTTT.

In its sample, this clonotype was seen many times. The V and J genes are TRBV7-9 and TRBJ1-6; no definite D call. V was shortened by 0 bases and J by 3 bases, with 3 bases between the two germline ends. Per germline, CDR1 SEHNR and CDR2 FQNEAQ (reference sequence). The CDR3 is 14 residues long. CDR3: CASSLANYNSPLHF. CDR3 in DNA: TGTGCCAGCAGCTTAGCCAACTATAATTCACCCCTCCACTTT.

Many counts were recorded for this clonotype. The gene calls are TRBV11-2 and TRBJ2-3, with unresolved D. The germline CDR1 and CDR2 sequences are SGHAT and FQNNGV. V lost 1 base to trimming and J lost 0 bases, with 8 bases between them. This CDR3 has 15 amino acids. The CDR3 region has the DNA TGTGCCAGCAGCTTAGTACAACACAGCACAGATACGCAGTATTTT. Translated: CASSLVQHSTDTQYF.

This clonotype was picked up many times. J is TRBJ2-3 and V is TRBV7-6; possible D gene TRBD1, 6 bases. The CDR3 runs to 16 residues. Trimming shortened V by 5 bases and J by 3 bases, and 18 bases separated the two germline ends. Per the germline V gene, CDR1 is SGHVS and CDR2 is FNYEAQ. The CDR3 region is CASSARTAGRTDTQYF. The DNA for the CDR3 is TGTGCCAGCAGCGCCCGGACAGCAGGACGGACAGATACGCAGTATTTT.

J is TRBJ2-1 and V is TRBV29-1; D call uncertain. Deletions cut 1 base from V and 9 bases from J, with 10 bases between. This CDR3 contains 12 residues. Germline V gene sequence: CDR1 SQVTM, CDR2 ANQGSEA. The CDR3 nucleotides are TGCAGCGTTGAAGCGTTAGGAACTGAGCAGTTCTTC. Its translation: CSVEALGTEQFF.

This clonotype was observed many times. The chain uses TRBV14 and TRBJ2-7; 12 bases are shared with TRBD2. V lost 3 bases, J lost 5 bases, and 8 bases stayed unmatched. The CDR3 extends over 16 amino acids. The germline V gene has CDR1 SGHDN and CDR2 FVKESK. The CDR3 DNA follows: TGTGCCAGCAGCCACCTCCTAGCGGGAGGGCTCGACGAGCAGTACTTC. This translates into CASSHLLAGGLDEQYF.

This clonotype was seen at least ten times. V and J are TRBV11-2 and TRBJ2-3; perhaps D is TRBD1 or TRBD2 (6 bases each). CDR1 and CDR2 (germline): SGHAT, FQNNGV. V lost 0 bases and J 3 bases, leaving 13 bases between the germline ends. The CDR3 loop spans 16 amino acids. The CDR3 sequence is CASSLDWGRGTDTQYF. DNA for the CDR3: TGTGCCAGCAGCTTAGATTGGGGGCGGGGTACAGATACGCAGTATTTT.

The chain links TRBV27 to TRBJ1-2; weak D call: TRBD1 (5 bases). The V and J ends lost 5 bases and 8 bases respectively, with 15 bases between them. This CDR3 region has 13 residues. Germline-derived CDR1 and CDR2 are MNHEY and SMNVEV (reference sequence). DNA of the CDR3: TGTGCCAGCAGTCCGACTCCCCGGGGCGGCTACACCTTC. Translated: CASSPTPRGGYTF.

This clonotype showed up just a few times. The rearrangement links TRBV2 to TRBJ1-3; D is ambiguous. Trimming shortened V by 6 bases and J by 0 bases, and 12 bases separated the two germline ends. The CDR3 consists of 15 residues. Germline-derived CDR1 and CDR2 are SNHLY and FYNNEI. In DNA form, the CDR3 reads TGTGCCAGCAGGGCTACAGAGAGCTCTGGAAACACCATATATTTT. Translated: CASRATESSGNTIYF.

This chain joins TRBV9 and TRBJ2-3; TRBD1 matches 7 bases. J lost 4 bases, V lost 4 bases, and 12 bases had no gene match. From germline, CDR1 is SGDLS and CDR2 YYNGEE. CDR3 length: 16 residues. The CDR3 bases are TGTGCCAGCAGCCCCTGGCAGGGGGACCGCGCAGATACGCAGTATTTT. Its translation is CASSPWQGDRADTQYF.